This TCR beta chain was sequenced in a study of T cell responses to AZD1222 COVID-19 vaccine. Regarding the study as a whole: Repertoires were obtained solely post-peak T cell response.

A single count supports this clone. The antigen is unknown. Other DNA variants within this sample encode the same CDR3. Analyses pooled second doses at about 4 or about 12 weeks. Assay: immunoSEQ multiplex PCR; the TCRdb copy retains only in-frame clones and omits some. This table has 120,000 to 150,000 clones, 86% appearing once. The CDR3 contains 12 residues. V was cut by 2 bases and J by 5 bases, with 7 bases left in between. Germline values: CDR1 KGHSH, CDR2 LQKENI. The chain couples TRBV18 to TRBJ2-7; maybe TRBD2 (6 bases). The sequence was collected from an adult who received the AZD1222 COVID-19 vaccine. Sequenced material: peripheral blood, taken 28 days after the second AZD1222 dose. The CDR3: CASSPSGDEQYF. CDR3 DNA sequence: TGTGCCAGCTCACCATCGGGGGACGAGCAGTACTTC. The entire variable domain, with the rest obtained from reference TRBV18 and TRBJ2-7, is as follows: NAGVMQNPRHLVRRRGQEARLRCSPMKGHSHVYWYRQLPEEGLKFMVYLQKENIIDESGMPKERFSAEFPKEGPSILRIQQVVRGDSAAYFCASSPSGDEQYFGPGTRLTVT.